Listed below are T cell receptor beta chains from one sample, sequenced in a study of T cell responses to AZD1222 COVID-19 vaccine. The assay was immunoSEQ multiplex PCR, and TCRdb's table has in-frame clones only and misses some. The data show some 120,000 clones, roughly 93% seen once. The input for sequencing was peripheral blood, taken on day 0 of AZD1222 vaccination. All receptors derive from an adult in good health. CDR3s include the opening cysteine and the closing phenylalanine or tryptophan. A D gene is named only where the DNA matches it firmly.

d_call | j_call | v_call | cdr3_nt | cdr3_aa
TRBD1 | TRBJ1-3 | TRBV6-1 | TGTGCCAGCAGTGAAGCGGGACAGATTGGTGGAAACACCATATATTTT | CASSEAGQIGGNTIYF
- | TRBJ1-5 | TRBV6-5 | TGTGCCAGCGCTGTTTGGGATCAGCCCCAGCATTTT | CASAVWDQPQHF
- | TRBJ2-1 | TRBV13 | TGTGCCAGCAGCTTGCATAGCAATGAGCAGTTCTTC | CASSLHSNEQFF
- | TRBJ2-1 | TRBV7-9 | TGTGCCAGCAGCACTAACCCTAGGGACCCGGGGACGAGCTACAATGAGCAGTTCTTC | CASSTNPRDPGTSYNEQFF
TRBD2 | TRBJ2-1 | TRBV3-1/TRBV3-2 | TGTGCCAGCAGCCAATTCTTTGGGACTAGCTCCTACAATGAGCAGTTCTTC | CASSQFFGTSSYNEQFF
- | TRBJ1-6 | TRBV4-1 | TGCGCCAGCAGCCAAGATCTGAGTCCGAGTGGTTCACCCCTCCACTTT | CASSQDLSPSGSPLHF
TRBD2 | TRBJ2-1 | TRBV5-1 | TGCGCCAGCAGCTTGAAGGCGGGAGGGTGGAGGGATGAGCAGTTCTTC | CASSLKAGGWRDEQFF
TRBD2 | TRBJ2-2 | TRBV9 | TGTGCCAGCAGCGTACTTACTAGCGGGAGGGGGTACACCGGGGAGCTGTTTTTT | CASSVLTSGRGYTGELFF
TRBD1 | TRBJ1-1 | TRBV4-1 | TGCGCCAGCAGCCGGGGTAGGCCGGGACAGGTGAACACTGAAGCTTTCTTT | CASSRGRPGQVNTEAFF
- | TRBJ1-2 | TRBV12-5 | TGTGCTAGTGGTTTGTCTTCGGGACAAGGGAACTATGGCTACACCTTC | CASGLSSGQGNYGYTF
TRBD1 | TRBJ2-7 | TRBV3-1/TRBV3-2 | TGTGCCAGCAGCCAAGATCTCTTGTTTGGGACAGCGGCCTACGAGCAGTACTTC | CASSQDLLFGTAAYEQYF
TRBD1 | TRBJ1-2 | TRBV19 | TGTGCCAGTAGTGTCCAGGCAGGGGGTAACTATGGCTACACCTTC | CASSVQAGGNYGYTF
TRBD2 | TRBJ2-7 | TRBV10-3 | TGTGCCATCACCGCCGGGGCGGGAGGGCCCTCCTACGAGCAGTACTTC | CAITAGAGGPSYEQYF
- | TRBJ2-5 | TRBV6-5 | TGTGCCAGCAGGGAAGAGACCCAGTACTTC | CASREETQYF
TRBD1 | TRBJ1-6 | TRBV13 | TGTGCCAGCAGCGGGACAGGCGGCAATTCACCCCTCCACTTT | CASSGTGGNSPLHF
- | TRBJ1-5 | TRBV27 | TGTGCCAGCAGTTTACGTTACGGGCTTAACATGCTGTCCCAGCATTTT | CASSLRYGLNMLSQHF
- | TRBJ2-4 | TRBV6-1 | TGTGCCAGCAGTCCCTCAGGAGCAGCCAAAAACATTCAGTACTTC | CASSPSGAAKNIQYF
- | TRBJ1-3 | TRBV25-1 | TGTGCCAGCAGTGCCCAGGGACGAAACACCATATATTTT | CASSAQGRNTIYF
TRBD1 | TRBJ1-2 | TRBV19 | TGTGCCACTAACACCGCCGGGACAGCCTATGGCTACACCTTC | CATNTAGTAYGYTF
TRBD1 | TRBJ2-1 | TRBV28 | TGTGCCAGCAGTTTAGCAGGGACAGTGAATGAGCAGTTCTTC | CASSLAGTVNEQFF
- | TRBJ2-7 | TRBV6-1 | TGTGCCAGCAGTGACGGTCTAGCGCAGCAGTACTTC | CASSDGLAQQYF